The 5 T cell receptor beta chains given below trace back to one sample, sequenced in a study of blood T cell repertoires in COVID-19. Assay used: immunoSEQ multiplex PCR; TCRdb lists only in-frame clones, some missing. The table has 200,000 to 300,000 clones, 82% seen once. The sequencing input was peripheral blood. These receptors were obtained from a woman in her sixties or seventies with acute or convalescent COVID-19.

The rearrangement links TRBV27 to TRBJ1-6; 7 nucleotides match TRBD1. J lost 0 bases, V lost 2 bases, and 10 bases had no gene match. Germline V CDR1 and CDR2: MNHEY, SMNVEV (reference sequence). The CDR3 spans 19 residues. CDR3 nucleotide sequence: TGTGCCAGCAGTTTAAGGCGGACAGGCGACTACTCCTATAATTCACCCCTCCACTTT. Protein: CASSLRRTGDYSYNSPLHF.

This chain connects TRBV24-1 to TRBJ1-4; D possibly corresponds to TRBD1 (5 bases). V lost 9 bases and J 4 bases, leaving 11 bases between the germline ends. The germline V gene encodes CDR1 KGHDR and CDR2 SFDVKD. The CDR3 has 13 residues. The CDR3 loop is CATSDSLNEKLFF. The DNA of the CDR3 is TGTGCCACCTCCGACAGCCTTAATGAAAAACTGTTTTTT.

In its sample, this clone was seen a few times. The rearrangement uses TRBV9 and TRBJ2-5; D is perhaps TRBD2 (5 bases). The germline gives CDR1 SGDLS, CDR2 YYNGEE. V shed 0 bases and J shed 5 bases, with 17 bases lying between them. The CDR3 covers 16 residues. The CDR3 DNA reads as TGTGCCAGCAGCGTAGGAGGGTCGGCGGCAATCGAGACCCAGTACTTC. This codes for CASSVGGSAAIETQYF.

This clone was detected only once. The chain is built from TRBV29-1 and TRBJ2-1, with D possibly matching TRBD1 (5 bases). Per the germline V gene, CDR1 is SQVTM and CDR2 is ANQGSEA. This CDR3 region has 14 residues. The V end was cut by 4 bases, the J end by 5 bases, with 15 bases between. The CDR3 DNA reads TGCAGCGTTGGTGGGGCTACCACCAACAATGAGCAGTTCTTC. Translation: CSVGGATTNNEQFF.

The V gene is TRBV10-3, the J gene TRBJ1-3; D ambiguous. V gave up 11 bases and J gave up 0 bases, with 11 bases separating them. CDR1 is ENHRY, CDR2 SYGVKD, per germline. CDR3 length: 13 residues. This chain's CDR3 is CALLSSSGNTIYF. CDR3 DNA sequence: TGTGCCCTGTTAAGTAGCTCTGGAAACACCATATATTTT.